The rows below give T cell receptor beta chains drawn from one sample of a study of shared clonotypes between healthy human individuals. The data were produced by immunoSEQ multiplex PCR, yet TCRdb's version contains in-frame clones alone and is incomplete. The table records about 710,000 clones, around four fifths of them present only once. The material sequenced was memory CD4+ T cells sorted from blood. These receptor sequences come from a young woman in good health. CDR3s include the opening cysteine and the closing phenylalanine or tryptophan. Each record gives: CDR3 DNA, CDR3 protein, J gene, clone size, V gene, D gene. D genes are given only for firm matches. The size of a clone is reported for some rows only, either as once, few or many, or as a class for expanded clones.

DNA: TGTGCCAGCAGCATATCAACCGGACAGGGAAGGTACGAGCAGTACTTC
CDR3: CASSISTGQGRYEQYF
J: TRBJ2-7
size: NA
V: TRBV28
D: TRBD1

DNA: TGTGCCAGCAGCGTAAGGTGGGCCCTAGGGAATGAGCAGTTCTTC
CDR3: CASSVRWALGNEQFF
J: TRBJ2-1
size: NA
V: TRBV7-8
D: NA

DNA: TGTGCCAGCAGCTTAGTGGGACTGAACACCGGGGAGCTGTTTTTT
CDR3: CASSLVGLNTGELFF
J: TRBJ2-2
size: NA
V: TRBV11-2
D: NA

DNA: TGTGCCAGTAGTGCGGACAGGCCCTCTGGAAACACCATATATTTT
CDR3: CASSADRPSGNTIYF
J: TRBJ1-3
size: NA
V: TRBV19
D: TRBD1

DNA: TGTGCCACCAAGCAGTCTGCGGGGGCGCGGTATGGCTACACCTTC
CDR3: CATKQSAGARYGYTF
J: TRBJ1-2
size: once
V: TRBV25-1
D: NA

DNA: TGTGCCAGCAGTTTCCACCGCCCGGGACTGAGGGTGCAGGGGCTTTTCACTGAAGCTTTCTTT
CDR3: CASSFHRPGLRVQGLFTEAFF
J: TRBJ1-1
size: NA
V: TRBV28
D: NA

DNA: TGTGCCAGCAGCTCGTTAGCGGACTCGGGGGAGCTGTTTTTT
CDR3: CASSSLADSGELFF
J: TRBJ2-2
size: NA
V: TRBV11-2
D: NA

DNA: TGTGCCAGCAGTCAACAGGGTACAAGGCAGCCCCAGCATTTT
CDR3: CASSQQGTRQPQHF
J: TRBJ1-5
size: NA
V: TRBV2
D: NA

DNA: TGTGCCAGCAGCTTGGCAGGGAAGGTAAACAATGAGCAGTTCTTC
CDR3: CASSLAGKVNNEQFF
J: TRBJ2-1
size: NA
V: TRBV5-4
D: NA

DNA: TGCGCCAGCAGCTGGGCAGGGACTAGCGGGAGGGGACAAGAGACCCAGTACTTC
CDR3: CASSWAGTSGRGQETQYF
J: TRBJ2-5
size: NA
V: TRBV5-1
D: TRBD2

DNA: TGTGCCTGGAGTAGAGTGGCCTGGTTAGATACGCAGTATTTT
CDR3: CAWSRVAWLDTQYF
J: TRBJ2-3
size: NA
V: TRBV30
D: NA

DNA: TGTGCCAGCAGACTACAGGGGAACACTGAAGCTTTCTTT
CDR3: CASRLQGNTEAFF
J: TRBJ1-1
size: few
V: TRBV6-4
D: NA

DNA: TGTGCCAGCAGCCTCGCCGGGACAGCAACCTACGAGCAGTACTTC
CDR3: CASSLAGTATYEQYF
J: TRBJ2-7
size: NA
V: TRBV9
D: TRBD1

DNA: TGTGCCAGCAGGATTCTGGGACTGAGTAATCAGCCCCAGCATTTT
CDR3: CASRILGLSNQPQHF
J: TRBJ1-5
size: once
V: TRBV6-1
D: NA

DNA: TGTGCCAGCGCGCACAATGAGCAGTTCTTC
CDR3: CASAHNEQFF
J: TRBJ2-1
size: NA
V: TRBV6-6
D: NA

DNA: TGTGCCAGCAATATTTCGCCAGGGAATGAGCAGTTCTTC
CDR3: CASNISPGNEQFF
J: TRBJ2-1
size: NA
V: TRBV6-1
D: NA

DNA: TGCGCCAGCAGCTCCGGGCCAGAAGGCTCCGGGGAGCTGTTTTTT
CDR3: CASSSGPEGSGELFF
J: TRBJ2-2
size: few
V: TRBV5-1
D: NA

DNA: TGCGCCAGCAGTCACGACAGGGCACATCGGGGAGCTTTCTTT
CDR3: CASSHDRAHRGAFF
J: TRBJ1-1
size: NA
V: TRBV5-1
D: TRBD1

DNA: TGTGCCAGCAGTACGAGACCAAGCTCTGACCCCCAGTACTTC
CDR3: CASSTRPSSDPQYF
J: TRBJ2-5
size: many
V: TRBV6-5
D: NA

DNA: TGTGCCAGCAGCTTATTGGTCGATGAGCAGTTCTTC
CDR3: CASSLLVDEQFF
J: TRBJ2-1
size: NA
V: TRBV7-9
D: NA

DNA: TGTGCCAGTAGTATACTATACCGGGGGAGTGAGCAGTTCTTC
CDR3: CASSILYRGSEQFF
J: TRBJ2-1
size: NA
V: TRBV19
D: NA

DNA: TGTGCCAGCAGCTTTAATGGAGAGACCCAGTACTTC
CDR3: CASSFNGETQYF
J: TRBJ2-5
size: NA
V: TRBV7-2
D: NA